This T cell receptor (beta chain) was observed in a study of shared clonotypes between healthy human individuals. Overall study results and limits: Among non-shared clonotypes, generation probabilities were lower than among those shared by all four donors. With few donors, the genetic and exposure-history diversity represented was limited.

The DNA input per sorted-subset replicate PCR was about 180 ng, corresponding to tens of thousands of T cell genomes. The assay was immunoSEQ multiplex PCR, and TCRdb's table has in-frame clones only and misses some. The sample has millions of clones, just over 90% seen once. As concerns this clone: Its antigen is not known.

The sample comprised naive CD4+ T cells sorted from blood. The subset here: CD45RA+ positively selected. This TCR was sampled from a man aged 18 to 29 in good health.

This CDR3 reads CASSEGLAGTWANVLTF. CDR3 bases: TGTGCCAGCAGTGAGGGACTAGCGGGAACTTGGGCCAACGTCCTGACTTTC. The chain carries TRBV6-1 and TRBJ2-6, with 13 bases lining up with TRBD2. This CDR3 is built from 17 residues. Germline-derived CDR1 and CDR2 are MNHNS and SASEGT. The ends lost 3 bases at V and 5 bases at J; junction bases unmatched: 4.